This T cell receptor (beta chain) was captured in a study of cytomegalovirus exposure and HLA in healthy donors. In the case of this clone: Its antigen is undetermined.

Study-wide findings and caveats: Confirmation was obtained in vitro that a few CMV-associated chains are specific for CMV antigens. TCR beta chains numbering 164 were designated cytomegalovirus-associated.

The repertoire was sequenced with immunoSEQ multiplex PCR; TCRdb's copy has only in-frame clones and lacks some. Here the sample spans around 190,000 clones, more than 75% being singletons. The sequenced sample consisted of PBMCs. The source of this sequence is a young man in good health and CMV-seropositive.

The CDR3, as DNA: TGTGCCAGCAGTCTAGGCATGGGGCAGTACTTC. It yields the protein CASSLGMGQYF. This chain joins TRBV25-1 and TRBJ2-7; D unresolved. The CDR3 sequence is 11 residues long. Germline values: CDR1 MGHDK, CDR2 SYGVNS. V was cut by 5 bases and J by 9 bases, with 11 bases left in between.